This T cell receptor (beta chain) was recovered during a study of T cell repertoires in ileal Crohn's disease. Comments on this clone: Its antigen is unknown.

Clones were read by immunoSEQ multiplex PCR, and TCRdb kept only the in-frame ones, dropping some. The sample has around 14,000 clones, roughly 78% seen once. Between the trimmed V and J ends, which lost 0 bases and 2 bases, there was a span of 10 bases. From germline, CDR1 is SGHDT and CDR2 YYEEEE. The CDR3 contains 15 residues. General observations from the study: Clonal expansions were more frequent in active smokers than non-smokers at surgery.

The sample was ileal tissue. The clonotype comes from an adult with Crohn's disease. The chain is built from TRBV5-6 and TRBJ2-3; D is unresolved. CDR3 sequence (DNA): TGTGCCAGCAGCTTGGTGGCAGGCCACACAGATACGCAGTATTTT. Residues: CASSLVAGHTDTQYF.